This TCR beta chain came from a study of Graves' ophthalmopathy and Graves' hyperthyroidism. Overall study: Researchers classed hyperthyroidism as stable given no ophthalmopathy within 18 months of follow-up. General study results and limits: Blood contained most expanded thyroid clonotypes exceeding 0.001 frequency.

The authors amplified TCR beta CDR3 regions, and they did so from RNA transcripts for repertoire sequencing. The first round was an RT-PCR with HTBI primers, and the second round was a multiplex PCR. MiXCR, run by TCRdb on the multiplex PCR reads, gives a single entry per CDR3 protein. This table has about 1.1 million distinct CDR3 sequences, 35% to 40% appearing once. Notes on this clonotype: Its target is unknown.

The CDR3 runs to 12 residues. Per the germline V gene, CDR1 is SQVTM and CDR2 is ANQGSEA. V was pared by 4 bases and J by 7 bases, with 7 bases of the junction left unmatched. Included hyperthyroidism patients were aged 18 to 65 and newly diagnosed (under 2 months' duration). Additional autoimmune diseases, uncontrolled infections, pregnancy or lactation disqualified patients. The sequenced material came from peripheral blood or thyroid tissue (not recorded which). This chain connects TRBV29-1 to TRBJ2-7, with 7 bases matching TRBD1. The TCR originated in an adult man with Graves' hyperthyroidism. DNA of the CDR3: TGCAGCGTTGTGAGGGGGCGAGGGGAGCAGTACTTC. The encoded protein is CSVVRGRGEQYF.